This T cell receptor (beta chain) comes out of a study of T cell responses to AZD1222 COVID-19 vaccine (dated by TCRdb to the early 2020s). Notes on the research overall: TCR sequencing was performed for over 230 trial participants, of whom about 200 were given two doses of AZD1222 and around 25 were given two doses of MenACWY control vaccine. Enrollment into the trials was organized by age into subgroups of 18-55, 56-69 and 70-plus years, and those subgroups contained 148, 28 and 57 TCR-sequenced participants, respectively.

In the paper's terms, the time point label means: about 28 days (+/-7) after the second vaccine dose. AZD1222 recipients whose second dose came at about 4 weeks and those whose second dose came at about 12 weeks were combined into one group, since spike-specific TCR depth and breadth did not differ between the two schedules. Vaccinee samples came from UK trials COV001 and COV002, including a single-blind randomized controlled phase 2/3 trial of AZD1222 (ChAdOx1 nCoV-19) in healthy adults. Trial participant PBMC samples were collected at day 0 and day 28 after the second dose for TCRbeta chain sequencing. As concerns this clone: The clone's antigen remains unknown. No base quality values were provided; no much bigger clone lies one nucleotide off.

The germline ends are 23 bases apart after V is trimmed by 8 bases and J by 6 bases. CDR1 and CDR2, looked up from the germline V gene, are MDHEN and SYDVKM. Including the terminal cysteine and phenylalanine, the CDR3 comprises 15 residues. Here the CDR3 DNA is all that survives: 45 bases in frame from base 1. The CDR3 regions of human TCRbeta chains were analyzed by immunosequencing. Regarding the original processing steps: TCRs in the repertoires were matched against a reference library of SARS-CoV-2-specific TCRs that had been generated with the MIRA antigen-specificity platform. Breadth was defined as the fraction of unique TCRs that were SARS-CoV-2-associated, and depth was defined as the fraction of total T cells that were SARS-CoV-2-associated. Each spike-specific TCR was assigned to its reactive spike region and to a CD4 or CD8 class using the MIRA data. Log10-transformed breadth and depth values were compared by one-way ANOVA with Sidak's multiple comparisons tests. TCRdb limited this immuneACCESS table to in-frame rearrangements with V and J called. A share of clones is missing; checked studies link under half to unresolved V genes, and the rest is unexplained. Clone size and the V and J calls come from that table; the DNA yielded D and trimming. This sample is represented by about 85,000 clones; roughly 85% of them were singletons. Clones ranked in the top ten supply roughly 4.3% of the sample.

Summary of the overall study and its limitations: The 56-69-year group was small, and its depth increase did not reach significance, likely because of low power. Conclusions about previously exposed vaccinees are limited, since just six AZD1222 recipients were seropositive for SARS-CoV-2 at baseline. Most participants were white British and females outnumbered males, and the authors suggested that clonal diversity may have been underestimated. Epitopes outside the regions mutated in the B.1.351 and B.1.1.7 variants were reportedly recognized by nearly half of the unique spike-specific TCRs. After two AZD1222 doses, spike-specific TCR breadth and depth were significantly higher than at day 0 and than in MenACWY recipients. No day 14 peak-response samples were available, so repertoires were characterized only after the peak T cell response. CD4 TCRs associated with the vaccine covered the entire spike protein, and the dominant responses were in regions 160-218 and 743-854.

The material sequenced was peripheral blood, taken 28 days after the second AZD1222 dose. The V gene is TRBV28 and the J gene is TRBJ2-7; the D gene may be TRBD1 or TRBD2, since each aligns over 6 bases. This clonotype was sampled from an adult who received the AZD1222 COVID-19 vaccine. The CDR3 protein is CASRRGDFRGSEQYF. The sequence in DNA is TGTGCCAGCCGGAGGGGGGACTTCCGAGGAAGCGAGCAGTACTTC. Where the CDR3 stops, the reference TRBV28 and TRBJ2-7 genes take over; the full variable domain is DVKVTQSSRYLVKRTGEKVFLECVQDMDHENMFWYRQDPGLGLRLIYFSYDVKMKEKGDIPEGYSVSREKKERFSLILESASTNQTSMYLCASRRGDFRGSEQYFGPGTRLTVT.